A selection of T cell receptor beta chains follows, all from one sample in a study of blood T cells in healthy people across ages. TCRdb re-called the 5' RACE reads with MiXCR, one entry per CDR3 protein. This table holds about 1.5 million distinct CDR3 sequences, roughly two fifths found once. The sequencing input was blood. Receptor source: a woman between 18 and 30 years old in good health. Both conserved end residues are part of each CDR3. A D gene is named only where the DNA matches it firmly. Size is stated for part of the rows, as once, few or many counts, or as a class when the clone is expanded.

len	j_gene	abundance	v_gene	d_gene	CDR3nt	CDR3aa
16	TRBJ1-2	few	TRBV29-1	TRBD1	TGCAGCGTTCACCCGGGACAGGGGCCTAAAAACTATGGCTACACCTTC	CSVHPGQGPKNYGYTF
15	TRBJ1-1	.	TRBV4-1	.	TGCGCCAGCAGCCAAGGTCCGGCGGCGGACACTGAAGCTTTCTTT	CASSQGPAADTEAFF
13	TRBJ2-5	few	TRBV29-1	.	TGCAGCGTTGTTTGGCAGGGTCTATCGACCCAGTACTTC	CSVVWQGLSTQYF
14	TRBJ1-1	.	TRBV25-1	.	TGTGCCAGCAGTACGCCCGAGGTCAGGGGAGAGAATTTCTTT	CASSTPEVRGENFF
14	TRBJ1-6	.	TRBV10-3	.	TGTGCCATCAGTGACAGGGCCTCAAATTCACCCCTCCACTTT	CAISDRASNSPLHF
14	TRBJ2-7	.	TRBV7-2	.	TGTGCCAGCAGCCATCCAGGGGTCAGCTACGAGCAGTACTTC	CASSHPGVSYEQYF
16	TRBJ2-4	.	TRBV4-2	TRBD1	TGTGCCAGCAGCCAAGTACCGGGACAGGGGAAAAACATTCAGTACTTC	CASSQVPGQGKNIQYF
16	TRBJ2-7	many	TRBV27	.	TGTGCCAGCAGTTTGACAGGTCCAGCCGGGACCTACGAGCAGTACTTC	CASSLTGPAGTYEQYF
15	TRBJ2-7	few	TRBV29-1	.	TGCAGCGTTGAAAAGAGTCTGGGGAACCCCTACGAGCAGTACTTC	CSVEKSLGNPYEQYF
15	TRBJ2-7	few	TRBV7-2	.	TGTGCCAGCAGCATAGCCCCCAGAAGCTCCTACGAGCAGTACTTC	CASSIAPRSSYEQYF
17	TRBJ2-7	.	TRBV10-3	TRBD2	TGTGCCATCAGTGAGTCGGGACTAGCTTTAGGGTGGTACGAGCAGTACTTC	CAISESGLALGWYEQYF
16	TRBJ2-5	.	TRBV7-9	TRBD2	TGTGCCAGCAGCCCAGTTAGAGCGGGAGGACAAGAGACCCAGTACTTC	CASSPVRAGGQETQYF
14	TRBJ1-2	few	TRBV12-3/TRBV12-4	.	TGTGCCAGCAGTTTTGCAAGAGGGAACTATGGCTACACCTTC	CASSFARGNYGYTF
12	TRBJ2-1	few	TRBV20-1	.	TGCAGTGGTGGAACAGATATGAATGAGCAGTTCTTC	CSGGTDMNEQFF
13	TRBJ2-3	few	TRBV20-1	TRBD1	TGCAGTGCTATGACAGGGCTCACAGATACGCAGTATTTT	CSAMTGLTDTQYF
13	TRBJ2-1	.	TRBV10-3	.	TGTGCCATCAATCCAGGGGACTACAATGAGCAGTTCTTC	CAINPGDYNEQFF
12	TRBJ2-7	few	TRBV3-1	.	TGTGCCAGCACCCGTAGCGGTTACGAGCAGTACTTC	CASTRSGYEQYF
14	TRBJ2-1	.	TRBV10-3	TRBD2	TGTGCCATCAGCTTAGCGGGAGGGCAGGCTGAGCAGTTCTTC	CAISLAGGQAEQFF
13	TRBJ2-7	few	TRBV28	.	TGTGCCAGCAGTTTATGGGGGGTTTACGAGCAGTACTTC	CASSLWGVYEQYF
15	TRBJ1-5	.	TRBV6-2/TRBV6-3	.	TGTGCCAGCAGTCAAATCGGCAAGACCAATCAGCCCCAGCATTTT	CASSQIGKTNQPQHF
15	TRBJ2-1	.	TRBV18	.	TGTGCCAGCTCACCACCAGGGCTAGCGCTCAATGAGCAGTTCTTC	CASSPPGLALNEQFF
14	TRBJ2-1	.	TRBV20-1	TRBD2	TGCAGTCCGAGGGGACTAGCGGACTACAATGAGCAGTTCTTC	CSPRGLADYNEQFF
14	TRBJ2-1	few	TRBV5-1	.	TGCGCCAGCAGCGGCTGGGACGGGGACAATGAGCAGTTCTTC	CASSGWDGDNEQFF
16	TRBJ1-2	.	TRBV4-3	TRBD1	TGCGCCAGCAGCCAAGAGGGACAGAGAGTGAACTATGGCTACACCTTC	CASSQEGQRVNYGYTF
14	TRBJ2-3	few	TRBV5-1	.	TGCGCCAGCAGCTTGGCGCAGGGTCAAGATACGCAGTATTTT	CASSLAQGQDTQYF
17	TRBJ2-1	.	TRBV18	TRBD2	TGTGCCAGCTCACCAAGACTAGCGGGGGATTCCTCCTACGAGCAGTTCTTC	CASSPRLAGDSSYEQFF
17	TRBJ2-5	few	TRBV11-3	TRBD2	TGTGCCAGCAGCTTAGGCCAGACTAGCGATTCATTTGAGACCCAGTACTTC	CASSLGQTSDSFETQYF
18	TRBJ2-7	.	TRBV24-1	.	TGTGCCACCAGTGAGCACCCGGGGAGCCGGGATTCCTACAATGAGCAGTACTTC	CATSEHPGSRDSYNEQYF
16	TRBJ2-5	.	TRBV4-3	TRBD2	TGCGCCAGCAGCCGAAGACTAGCGGGGGGACAAGAGACCCAGTACTTC	CASSRRLAGGQETQYF
14	TRBJ1-2	once	TRBV29-1	.	TGCAGCGCCCAAGGGGTAGGGGAATTTTATGGCTACACCTTC	CSAQGVGEFYGYTF
14	TRBJ2-1	.	TRBV28	.	TGTGCCAGCACCCTCGAACTGGGATACAATGAGCAGTTCTTC	CASTLELGYNEQFF
14	TRBJ1-4	.	TRBV9	TRBD1	TGTGCCAGCAGCGTGGCAGGGGGAATTGAAAAACTGTTTTTT	CASSVAGGIEKLFF
16	TRBJ2-1	many	TRBV15	.	TGTGCCACCAGCAGAGCAGGGCAAAGCTCCTACAATGAGCAGTTCTTC	CATSRAGQSSYNEQFF